This T cell receptor beta chain was sequenced in a study of blood T cells in healthy people across ages. Study results and limitations: More naive CD4+ cells and higher diversity were found in long-lived than in aged donors.

This CDR3 region has 15 residues. Germline assignment: CDR1 SGDLS and CDR2 YYNGEE. On this clonotype: Antigen: not known.

A second PCR of about 7 to 12 cycles used a sample-barcoded 5' primer and a J-beta primer mix. MiXCR was run by TCRdb on the 5' RACE reads, yielding one entry per CDR3 protein. This sample has hundreds of thousands of distinct CDR3 sequences, with just under 25% found just once. The sample was also reused in another study, on T cells of mothers and their children.

This receptor was obtained from a boy between 10 and 17 years old in good health. Sample: blood. The rearrangement uses TRBV9 and TRBJ2-5; 8 bases map to TRBD1. The DNA end lines up better with TRBJ2-1; the J call may be wrong. This chain's CDR3 is CASSLGQGIYNEQFF. The CDR3 DNA reads TGTGCCAGCAGCTTAGGACAGGGAATATACAATGAGCAGTTCTTC.